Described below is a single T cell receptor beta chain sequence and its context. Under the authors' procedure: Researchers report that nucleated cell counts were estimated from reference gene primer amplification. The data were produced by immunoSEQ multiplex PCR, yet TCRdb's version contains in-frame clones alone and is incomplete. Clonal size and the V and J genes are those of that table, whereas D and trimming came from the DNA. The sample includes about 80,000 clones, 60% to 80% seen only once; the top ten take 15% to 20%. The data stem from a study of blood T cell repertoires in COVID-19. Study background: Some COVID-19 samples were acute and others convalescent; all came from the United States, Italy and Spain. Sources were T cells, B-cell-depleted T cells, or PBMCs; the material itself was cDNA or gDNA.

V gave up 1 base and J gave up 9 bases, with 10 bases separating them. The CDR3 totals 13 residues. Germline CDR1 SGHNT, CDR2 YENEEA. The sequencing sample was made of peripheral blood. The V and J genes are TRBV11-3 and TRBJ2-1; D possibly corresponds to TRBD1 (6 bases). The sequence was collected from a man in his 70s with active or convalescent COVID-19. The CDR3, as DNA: TGTGCCAGCAGCTTAGTACAGGGCAGTGAGCAGTTCTTC. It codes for CASSLVQGSEQFF.